The 20 T cell receptor beta chains presented below share a single source sample, sequenced in a study of T cell responses to AZD1222 COVID-19 vaccine. Assay: immunoSEQ multiplex PCR; the TCRdb copy retains only in-frame clones and omits some. Among about 100,000 clones listed, roughly 90% were seen once. This material consisted of peripheral blood, taken on day 0 of AZD1222 vaccination. These TCRs come from an adult in good health.

This clone was detected only once. This sequence joins TRBV2 and TRBJ1-1; a possible D gene is TRBD1 (5 bases). Germline V gives CDR1 SNHLY, CDR2 FYNNEI. The CDR3 consists of 13 residues. V was cut by 4 bases and J by 5 bases, with 11 bases left in between. CDR3: CASSGGYATEAFF. CDR3 DNA: TGTGCCAGCAGTGGGGGGTACGCAACTGAAGCTTTCTTT.

The chain is built from TRBV28 and TRBJ1-5; 8 positions match TRBD1. The V and J ends lost 6 bases and 0 bases, in that order; junction bases with no gene match: 4. The CDR3 has 15 amino acids. Germline-derived CDR1 and CDR2 are MDHEN and SYDVKM. DNA for the CDR3: TGTGCCAGCAGCGGACAGGGCTATAGCAATCAGCCCCAGCATTTT. Translating it yields CASSGQGYSNQPQHF.

This rearrangement joins TRBV4-3 to TRBJ1-2; the D gene is possibly TRBD1 (5 bases). The CDR3 totals 15 residues. Between the trimmed V and J ends, which lost 0 bases and 3 bases, there was a span of 11 bases. CDR1 is LGHNA, CDR2 YSLEER, per germline. The CDR3 bases are TGCGCCAGCAGCCAAGATTGGGGGGAGGACTATGGCTACACCTTC. Protein: CASSQDWGEDYGYTF.

CDR3 sequence reads: CASRQGVDEQFF. CDR3 coding DNA: TGTGCCAGCAGACAGGGGGTGGATGAGCAGTTCTTC. The chain employs TRBV7-2 and TRBJ2-1; 8 bases match TRBD1. The CDR3 runs 12 residues. In germline, CDR1 is SGHTA, CDR2 FQGNSA. The V gene end was trimmed by 6 bases and the J gene end by 8 bases; junction bases not matched to a gene: 3. The variable domain in full, completed from reference TRBV7-2 and TRBJ2-1, reads GAGVSQSPSNKVTEKGKDVELRCDPISGHTALYWYRQSLGQGLEFLIYFQGNSAPDKSGLPSDRFSAERTGGSVSTLTIQRTQQEDSAVYLCASRQGVDEQFFGPGTRLTVL.

This clone has only one observation. The rearrangement links TRBV7-2 to TRBJ1-2; no definite D call. V was shortened by 1 base and J by 4 bases, with 10 bases between the two germline ends. Germline V CDR1 and CDR2: SGHTA, FQGNSA. There are 14 residues in the CDR3. CDR3 sequence (DNA): TGTGCCAGCAGCTTAGAATTTCCCCCCTATGGCTACACCTTC. Translating gives CASSLEFPPYGYTF. Filled out from reference TRBV7-2 and TRBJ1-2, the complete variable domain reads GAGVSQSPSNKVTEKGKDVELRCDPISGHTALYWYRQSLGQGLEFLIYFQGNSAPDKSGLPSDRFSAERTGGSVSTLTIQRTQQEDSAVYLCASSLEFPPYGYTFGSGTRLTVV.

This chain joins TRBV19 and TRBJ1-5; D possibly corresponds to TRBD1 (5 bases). Deletions cut 9 bases from V and 6 bases from J, with 18 bases between. CDR3 size: 14 residues. The V gene's germline CDR1 is LNHDA and CDR2 SQIVND (reference sequence). The CDR3 nucleotides read TGTGCCAGCGCGGGATCATATAGGGGTCAGCCCCAGCATTTT. Translated, it gives CASAGSYRGQPQHF.

V is TRBV7-8 and J is TRBJ2-7; maybe TRBD2 (6 bases). Germline V gene sequence: CDR1 SGHVS, CDR2 FQNEAQ. The CDR3 runs 14 residues. Trimming shortened V by 5 bases and J by 4 bases, and 15 bases separated the two germline ends. The CDR3 region is CASSLGVAGYEQYF. CDR3 bases: TGTGCCAGCAGCCTCGGGGTGGCGGGATACGAGCAGTACTTC.

The chain combines TRBV20-1 with TRBJ2-1; TRBD2 aligns across 11 bases. This CDR3 has 14 residues. The ends lost 3 bases at V and 7 bases at J; junction bases unmatched: 5. Germline-derived CDR1 and CDR2 are DFQATT and SNEGSKA (reference sequence). CDR3 DNA sequence: TGCAGTGCTAGTTTTAGCGGGAGGGGAAATGAGCAGTTCTTC. It codes for CSASFSGRGNEQFF.

DNA for the CDR3: TGCGCCAGCAGCTCGTCAGGGGCCAGCTCTGGAAACACCATATATTTT. It codes for CASSSSGASSGNTIYF. This chain links TRBV5-1 with TRBJ1-3; tentatively, D is TRBD1 (6 bases). V was pared by 3 bases and J by 0 bases, with 13 bases between. This CDR3 comprises 16 residues. CDR1 is SGHRS and CDR2 is YFSETQ in the germline V gene.

V gene TRBV7-3 combines with J gene TRBJ2-7; a possible D gene is TRBD2 (5 bases). V dropped 5 bases and J dropped 6 bases, with 26 bases sitting between them. CDR3 length equals 17 residues. Germline V gene lookup returns CDR1 SGHTA and CDR2 FQGTGA. CDR3 nucleotides: TGTGCCAGCAGCCCTCGGGGATCAAGGCTCTCGTCGGGCGAGCAGTACTTC. This gives the protein CASSPRGSRLSSGEQYF.

The chain combines TRBV5-5 with TRBJ2-3; D ambiguous. Per germline, CDR1 SGHKS and CDR2 YYEKEE (reference sequence). V was pared by 1 base and J by 1 base, with 10 bases between. The CDR3 length is 15 residues. The CDR3 bases are TGTGCCAGCAGCTTGCAGGAGCCCGGCACAGATACGCAGTATTTT. Its protein is CASSLQEPGTDTQYF.

There are a few counts of this clone. CDR3 DNA sequence: TGCAGTGCTAGTACGGCTAGTGCGGAGACCCAGTACTTC. Protein product: CSASTASAETQYF. The gene calls are TRBV20-1 and TRBJ2-5; no firm D call. V dropped 3 bases and J dropped 5 bases, with 13 bases sitting between them. CDR3 size: 13 residues. Germline values: CDR1 DFQATT, CDR2 SNEGSKA (reference sequence).

The chain employs TRBV6-2 or TRBV6-3 and TRBJ1-2; D gene uncertain. The CDR3 has 11 residues. CDR1 is MNHEY and CDR2 is SVGEGT in the germline V gene. V was trimmed by 6 bases and J by 7 bases, leaving 9 bases between them. For the CDR3, the DNA is TGTGCCAGCAGCCCCTTACTTGGCTACACCTTC. Its translation is CASSPLLGYTF.

In DNA form, the CDR3 reads TGTGCCAGCAGCTTACCCACGGTGGTTTCCTACGAGCAGTACTTC. Translation gives CASSLPTVVSYEQYF. The chain recombines TRBV11-3 with TRBJ2-7, with D unresolved. The ends were cut back, 2 bases at V and 1 base at J, with 12 bases in the middle. CDR3 size: 15 residues. Looked up from germline, CDR1 is SGHNT and CDR2 is YENEEA.

V usage is TRBV6-5 and J usage is TRBJ2-1; 8 nucleotides agree with TRBD2. V lost 1 base to trimming and J lost 14 bases; unmatched junction nucleotides: 16. The germline V gene has CDR1 MNHEY and CDR2 SVGAGI. The CDR3 contains 16 residues. In DNA form, the CDR3 reads TGTGCCAGCAGTTACTATTCGGGAGGGCCTAGCGGAGTTAAGTTCTTC. Protein: CASSYYSGGPSGVKFF.

CDR3 nucleotide sequence: TGTGCCAGCAGCCAAGATCGGAGGTGGTTCGGGGGCACTGAAGCTTTCTTT. Encoded protein: CASSQDRRWFGGTEAFF. This rearrangement joins TRBV3-1 (or the pseudogene TRBV3-2) to TRBJ1-1; weak D call: TRBD1 (5 bases). Germline lookup yields CDR1 LGHDT and CDR2 YNNKEL (reference sequence). The CDR3 sequence is 17 residues long. Trimming left V 0 bases short and J 4 bases short, with 18 bases between.

The chain uses TRBV5-1 and TRBJ2-2; 7 bases agree with TRBD1. J gave up 3 bases and V 0 bases, and 2 bases lay outside the gene matches. Germline-derived CDR1 and CDR2 are SGHRS and YFSETQ. The CDR3 has 15 amino acids. The CDR3 coding sequence is TGCGCCAGCAGCTTGGGAGGGGGCGACACCGGGGAGCTGTTTTTT. This sequence encodes CASSLGGGDTGELFF.

The chain has TRBV5-1 and TRBJ1-3, with a weak D call TRBD1 (6 bases). Germline CDR1 reads SGHRS; CDR2 reads YFSETQ. Deletions cut 4 bases from V and 4 bases from J, with 18 bases between. The CDR3 consists of 16 residues. The chain's CDR3 is CASSNGGTIAGNTIYF. The DNA of the CDR3 is TGCGCCAGCAGCAACGGCGGGACAATTGCGGGAAACACCATATATTTT.

The chain has TRBV2 and TRBJ1-1, with no clear D. Trimming took 0 bases from V and 1 from J, leaving 6 bases between them. The CDR3 runs to 14 residues. Germline V gene sequence: CDR1 SNHLY, CDR2 FYNNEI. CDR3 sequence (DNA): TGTGCCAGCAGTGAAGCGCCAGGGAACACTGAAGCTTTCTTT. It encodes CASSEAPGNTEAFF.

This clone was counted a few times. The rearrangement joins TRBV6-2 or TRBV6-3 to TRBJ1-3, with D perhaps TRBD1 (6 bases). V lost 4 bases and J 1 base, leaving 11 bases between the germline ends. CDR3 size: 15 residues. CDR1 and CDR2 (germline): MNHEY, SVGEGT. CDR3 coding DNA: TGTGCCAGCAGTTTATCGACAGGATCTGGAAACACCATATATTTT. It is translated as CASSLSTGSGNTIYF.